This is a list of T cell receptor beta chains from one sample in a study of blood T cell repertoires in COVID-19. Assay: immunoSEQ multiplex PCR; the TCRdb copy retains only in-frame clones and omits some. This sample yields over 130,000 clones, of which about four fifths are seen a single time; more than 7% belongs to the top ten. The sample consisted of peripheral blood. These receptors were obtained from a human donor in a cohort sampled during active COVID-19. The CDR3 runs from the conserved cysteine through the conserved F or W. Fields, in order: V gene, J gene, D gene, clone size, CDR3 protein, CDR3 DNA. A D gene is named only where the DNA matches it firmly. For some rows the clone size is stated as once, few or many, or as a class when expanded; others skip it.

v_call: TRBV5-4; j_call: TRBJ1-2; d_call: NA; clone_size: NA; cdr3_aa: CASSLASGGSDGYTF; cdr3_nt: TGTGCCAGCAGCTTGGCCTCGGGGGGAAGCGATGGCTACACCTTC
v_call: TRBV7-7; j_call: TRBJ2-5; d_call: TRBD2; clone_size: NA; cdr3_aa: CASRAAGGRETQYF; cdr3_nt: TGTGCTAGCAGAGCAGCGGGGGGAAGGGAGACCCAGTACTTC
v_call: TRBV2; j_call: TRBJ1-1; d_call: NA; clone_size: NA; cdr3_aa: CASRKGGDFNTEAFF; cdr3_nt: TGTGCCAGCAGGAAGGGCGGGGATTTTAACACTGAAGCTTTCTTT
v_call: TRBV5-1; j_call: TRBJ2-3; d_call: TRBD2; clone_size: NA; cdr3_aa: CASSSLTRSGGASDTQYF; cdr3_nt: TGCGCCAGCAGCTCACTGACGAGGAGCGGGGGGGCATCAGATACGCAGTATTTT
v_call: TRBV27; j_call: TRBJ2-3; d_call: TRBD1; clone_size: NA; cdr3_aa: CASIQRQGADTQYF; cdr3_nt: TGTGCCAGCATCCAACGACAGGGTGCAGATACGCAGTATTTT
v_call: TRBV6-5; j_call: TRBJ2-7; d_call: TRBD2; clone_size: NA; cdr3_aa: CASGTSGVVEQYF; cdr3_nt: TGTGCCAGCGGTACTAGCGGGGTAGTCGAGCAGTACTTC
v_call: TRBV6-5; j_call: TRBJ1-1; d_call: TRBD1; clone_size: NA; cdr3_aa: CASSYADRAAEAFF; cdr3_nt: TGTGCCAGCAGTTACGCGGACAGGGCTGCTGAAGCTTTCTTT
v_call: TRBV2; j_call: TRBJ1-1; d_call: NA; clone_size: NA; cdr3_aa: CASRGGELTEAFF; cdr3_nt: TGTGCCAGCAGGGGAGGGGAACTAACTGAAGCTTTCTTT
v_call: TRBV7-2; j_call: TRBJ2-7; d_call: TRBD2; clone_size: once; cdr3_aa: CASSLAFSGGSAQYF; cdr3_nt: TGTGCCAGCAGCTTAGCTTTTAGCGGGGGGTCGGCGCAGTACTTC
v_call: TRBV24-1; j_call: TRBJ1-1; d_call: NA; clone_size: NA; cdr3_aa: CATSAGYTEAFF; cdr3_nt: TGTGCCACCAGTGCGGGGTACACTGAAGCTTTCTTT
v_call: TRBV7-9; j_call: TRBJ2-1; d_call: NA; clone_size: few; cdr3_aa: CASSPPTGWNEQFF; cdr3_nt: TGTGCCAGCAGCCCACCGACGGGGTGGAATGAGCAGTTCTTC
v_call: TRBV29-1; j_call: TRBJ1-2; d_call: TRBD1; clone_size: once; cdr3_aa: CSVGSGQDYGYTF; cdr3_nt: TGCAGCGTCGGAAGCGGACAGGACTATGGCTACACCTTC
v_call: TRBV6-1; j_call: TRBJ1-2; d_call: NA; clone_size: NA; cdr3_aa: CASSDGGEYLGYTF; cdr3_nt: TGTGCCAGCAGTGACGGGGGTGAGTATCTCGGCTACACCTTC
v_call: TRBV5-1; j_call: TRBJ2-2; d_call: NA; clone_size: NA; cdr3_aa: CASSLGQVSPGELFF; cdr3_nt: TGCGCCAGCAGCTTGGGACAGGTATCCCCCGGGGAGCTGTTTTTT
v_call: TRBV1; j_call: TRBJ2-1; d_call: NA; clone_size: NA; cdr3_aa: CTSSQAETPRGTSGLSRGNEQFF; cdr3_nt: TGCACCAGCAGCCAAGCCGAGACTCCGAGGGGGACTAGCGGACTATCTCGGGGAAATGAGCAGTTCTTC
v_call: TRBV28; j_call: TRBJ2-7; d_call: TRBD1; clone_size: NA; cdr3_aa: CASSGPGQATYEQYF; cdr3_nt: TGTGCCAGCAGCGGGCCGGGACAGGCAACCTACGAGCAGTACTTC
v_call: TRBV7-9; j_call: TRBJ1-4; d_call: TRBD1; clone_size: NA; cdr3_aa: CASSSRDRVEKLFF; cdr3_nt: TGTGCCAGCAGCTCCCGGGACAGGGTTGAAAAACTGTTTTTT
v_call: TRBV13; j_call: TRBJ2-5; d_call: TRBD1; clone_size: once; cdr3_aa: CASSLVGQGIGETQYF; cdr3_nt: TGTGCCAGCAGCTTAGTAGGACAGGGGATTGGAGAGACCCAGTACTTC
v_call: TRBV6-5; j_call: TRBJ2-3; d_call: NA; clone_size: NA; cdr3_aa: CASSYYRADTQYF; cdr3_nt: TGTGCCAGCAGTTACTACAGGGCTGATACGCAGTATTTT
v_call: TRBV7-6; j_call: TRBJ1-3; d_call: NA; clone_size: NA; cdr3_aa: CASSQISDGNTIYF; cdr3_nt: TGTGCCAGCAGCCAAATCTCAGATGGAAACACCATATATTTT
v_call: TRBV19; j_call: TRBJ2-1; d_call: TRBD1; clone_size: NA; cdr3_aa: CASSIRGQGAVNEQFF; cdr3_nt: TGTGCCAGTAGTATAAGGGGACAGGGGGCTGTGAATGAGCAGTTCTTC
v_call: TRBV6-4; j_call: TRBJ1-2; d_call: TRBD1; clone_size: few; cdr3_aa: CASSATGTGGFGVGYTF; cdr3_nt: TGTGCCAGCAGTGCCACCGGGACAGGGGGCTTCGGCGTAGGCTACACCTTC
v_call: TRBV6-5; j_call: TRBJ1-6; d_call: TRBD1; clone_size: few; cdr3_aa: CASRGSDRGNSPLHF; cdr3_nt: TGTGCCAGCAGGGGCTCCGACAGGGGGAATTCACCCCTCCACTTT
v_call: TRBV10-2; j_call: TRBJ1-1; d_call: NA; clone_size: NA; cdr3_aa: CASSEGQYEAFF; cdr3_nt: TGCGCCAGCAGTGAGGGGCAGTATGAAGCTTTCTTT
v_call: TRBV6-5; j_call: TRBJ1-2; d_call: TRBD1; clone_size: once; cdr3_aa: CASSYSRTGGGYTF; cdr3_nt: TGTGCCAGCAGTTACTCGAGGACAGGGGGTGGCTACACCTTC
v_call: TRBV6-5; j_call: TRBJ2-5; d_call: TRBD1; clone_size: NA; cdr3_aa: CATLDRGPPTQYF; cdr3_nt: TGTGCCACCTTGGACAGGGGGCCCCCAACACAGTACTTC
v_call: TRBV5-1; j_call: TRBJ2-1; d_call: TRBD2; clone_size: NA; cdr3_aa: CASSQIPGGNYNEQFF; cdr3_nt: TGCGCCAGCAGCCAAATTCCGGGGGGGAACTACAATGAGCAGTTCTTC
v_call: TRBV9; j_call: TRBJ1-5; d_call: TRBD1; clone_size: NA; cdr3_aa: CASSAGQGAFQPQHF; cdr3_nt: TGTGCCAGCAGCGCTGGACAGGGGGCCTTTCAGCCCCAGCATTTT
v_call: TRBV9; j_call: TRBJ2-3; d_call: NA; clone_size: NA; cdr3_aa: CASSAGRGGQDTQYF; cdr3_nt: TGTGCCAGCAGCGCCGGGCGGGGCGGGCAAGATACGCAGTATTTT
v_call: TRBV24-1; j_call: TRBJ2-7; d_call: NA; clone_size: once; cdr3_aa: CATKKTSGGFSYEQYF; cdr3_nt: TGTGCCACCAAAAAAACGAGTGGAGGATTCTCCTACGAGCAGTACTTC
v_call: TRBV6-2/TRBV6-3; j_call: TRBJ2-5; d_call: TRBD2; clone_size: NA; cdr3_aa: CASSYEAGVYQETQYF; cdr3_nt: TGTGCCAGCAGTTACGAGGCGGGGGTGTACCAAGAGACCCAGTACTTC
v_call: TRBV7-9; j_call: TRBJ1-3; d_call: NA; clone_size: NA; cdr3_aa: CASSFFPLGGYSGNTIYF; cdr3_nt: TGTGCCAGCAGCTTTTTCCCCCTGGGAGGTTACTCTGGAAACACCATATATTTT
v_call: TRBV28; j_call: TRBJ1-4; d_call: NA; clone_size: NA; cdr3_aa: CAIRTASAEKLFF; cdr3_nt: TGTGCCATCAGGACAGCTAGTGCTGAAAAACTGTTTTTT
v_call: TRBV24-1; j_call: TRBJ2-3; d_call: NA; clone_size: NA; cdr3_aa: CATSVNGRTDTQYF; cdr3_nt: TGTGCCACCAGTGTAAATGGGCGAACAGATACGCAGTATTTT
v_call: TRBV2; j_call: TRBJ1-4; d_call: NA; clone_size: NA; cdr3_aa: CASSEASGLIGKLFF; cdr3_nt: TGTGCCAGCAGTGAAGCGTCAGGGCTGATTGGAAAACTGTTTTTT
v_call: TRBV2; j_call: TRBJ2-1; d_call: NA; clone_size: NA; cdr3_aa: CASITDFYNEQFF; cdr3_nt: TGTGCCAGCATCACGGACTTTTACAATGAGCAGTTCTTC
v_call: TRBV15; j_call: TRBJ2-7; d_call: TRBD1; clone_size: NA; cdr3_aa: CATSRGQGLSYEQYF; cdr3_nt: TGTGCCACCAGCAGAGGACAGGGGCTCTCCTACGAGCAGTACTTC
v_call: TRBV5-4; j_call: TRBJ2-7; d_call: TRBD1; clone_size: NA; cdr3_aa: CASRDRGRLSYEQYF; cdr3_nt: TGTGCCAGCAGGGACAGGGGTCGGCTCTCCTACGAGCAGTACTTC
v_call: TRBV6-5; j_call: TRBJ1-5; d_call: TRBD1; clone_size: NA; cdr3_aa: CASNPQGALNQPQHF; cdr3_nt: TGTGCCAGCAATCCCCAGGGGGCGCTTAATCAGCCCCAGCATTTT
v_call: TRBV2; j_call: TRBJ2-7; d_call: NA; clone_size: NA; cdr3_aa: CASGLAGAREQYF; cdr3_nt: TGTGCCAGCGGGTTGGCAGGGGCACGCGAGCAGTACTTC
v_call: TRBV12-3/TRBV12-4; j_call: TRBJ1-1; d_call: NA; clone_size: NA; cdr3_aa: CASSLYMNTEAFF; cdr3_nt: TGTGCCAGCAGTTTATATATGAACACTGAAGCTTTCTTT
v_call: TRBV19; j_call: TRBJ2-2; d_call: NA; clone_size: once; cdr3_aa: CASTPEGGQITGELFF; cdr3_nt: TGTGCCAGTACCCCGGAGGGGGGACAGATTACCGGGGAGCTGTTTTTT
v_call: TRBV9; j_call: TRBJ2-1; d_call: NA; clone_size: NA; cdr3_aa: CASSVDGNEQFF; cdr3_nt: TGTGCCAGCAGCGTAGACGGGAATGAGCAGTTCTTC
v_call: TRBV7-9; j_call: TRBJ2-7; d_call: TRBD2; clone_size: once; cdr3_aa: CASSFAGRGGRNEQYF; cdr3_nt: TGTGCCAGCAGCTTCGCGGGGCGGGGGGGCCGGAACGAGCAGTACTTC
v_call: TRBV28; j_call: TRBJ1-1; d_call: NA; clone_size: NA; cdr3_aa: CASSFGRNSNTEAFF; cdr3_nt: TGTGCCAGCAGTTTTGGGAGGAACTCGAACACTGAAGCTTTCTTT
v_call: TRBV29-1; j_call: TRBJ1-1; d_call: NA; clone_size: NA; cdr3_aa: CSVVAEANTEAFF; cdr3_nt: TGCAGCGTTGTCGCGGAAGCGAACACTGAAGCTTTCTTT
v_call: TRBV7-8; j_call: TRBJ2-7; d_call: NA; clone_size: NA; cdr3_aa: CASSPLEEQYF; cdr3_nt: TGTGCCAGCAGCCCCCTAGAAGAGCAGTACTTC
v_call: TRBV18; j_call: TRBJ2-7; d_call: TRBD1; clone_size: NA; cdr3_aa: CASSPRDRDHEQYF; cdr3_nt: TGTGCCAGCTCACCGCGGGACAGGGACCACGAGCAGTACTTC
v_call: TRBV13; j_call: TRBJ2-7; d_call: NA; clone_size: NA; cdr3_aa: CASSYYYEQYF; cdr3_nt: TGTGCCAGCAGCTATTACTACGAGCAGTACTTC
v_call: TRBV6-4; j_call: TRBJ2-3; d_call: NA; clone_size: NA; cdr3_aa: CASSDSTFSTDTQYF; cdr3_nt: TGTGCCAGCAGTGACTCGACTTTTAGCACAGATACGCAGTATTTT
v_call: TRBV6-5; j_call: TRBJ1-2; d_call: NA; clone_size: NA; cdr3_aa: CASSQTAYGYTF; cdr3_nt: TGTGCCAGCAGTCAGACAGCCTATGGCTACACCTTC
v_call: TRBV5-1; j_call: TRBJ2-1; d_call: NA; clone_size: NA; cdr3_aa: CASSLAQGPEQFF; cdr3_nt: TGCGCCAGCAGCTTGGCACAGGGCCCCGAGCAGTTCTTC
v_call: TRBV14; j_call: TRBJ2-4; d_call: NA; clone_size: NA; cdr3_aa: CASSHLKGGEAKNIQYF; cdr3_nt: TGTGCCAGCAGCCATCTCAAGGGGGGGGAAGCCAAAAACATTCAGTACTTC